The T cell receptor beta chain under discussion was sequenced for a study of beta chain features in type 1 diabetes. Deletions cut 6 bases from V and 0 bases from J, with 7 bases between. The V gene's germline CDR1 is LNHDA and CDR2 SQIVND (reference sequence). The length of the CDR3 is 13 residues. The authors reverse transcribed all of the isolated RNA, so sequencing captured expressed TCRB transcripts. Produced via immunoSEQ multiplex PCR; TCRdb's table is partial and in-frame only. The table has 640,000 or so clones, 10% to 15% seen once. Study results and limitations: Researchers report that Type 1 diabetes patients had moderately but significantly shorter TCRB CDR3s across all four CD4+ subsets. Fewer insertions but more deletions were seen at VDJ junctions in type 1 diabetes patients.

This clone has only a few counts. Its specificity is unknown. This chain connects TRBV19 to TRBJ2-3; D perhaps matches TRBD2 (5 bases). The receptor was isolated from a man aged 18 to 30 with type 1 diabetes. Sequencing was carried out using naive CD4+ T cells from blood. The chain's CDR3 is CASRGRSTDTQYF. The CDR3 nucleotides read TGTGCCAGTAGGGGGAGAAGCACAGATACGCAGTATTTT.